Described below is a single TCR beta chain sequence and its context. These data originate in a study of T cell changes during pregnancy in multiple sclerosis. Assay used: immunoSEQ multiplex PCR; TCRdb lists only in-frame clones, some missing. The data hold 65,000 to 85,000 clones, with approximately 93% observed a single time. This specimen consisted of peripheral blood, obtained in the second trimester of pregnancy. This sequence was found in a female donor in good health, enrolled as a control in a pregnancy study.

Here the CDR3 reads CASSLVRYNEQFF. CDR3 sequence (DNA): TGTGCCAGCAGCTTAGTTCGGTACAATGAGCAGTTCTTC. The V gene is TRBV7-2, the J gene TRBJ2-1; D is undetermined. This CDR3 region has 13 residues. CDR1 is SGHTA, CDR2 FQGNSA, per germline. Deletions cut 1 base from V and 4 bases from J, with 5 bases between. The whole variable domain, remainder taken from reference TRBV7-2 and TRBJ2-1, is GAGVSQSPSNKVTEKGKDVELRCDPISGHTALYWYRQSLGQGLEFLIYFQGNSAPDKSGLPSDRFSAERTGGSVSTLTIQRTQQEDSAVYLCASSLVRYNEQFFGPGTRLTVL.